These 30 T cell receptor beta chains came from one sample sequenced in a study of T-cell memory formation after mild COVID-19. TCRdb ran MiXCR on the 5' RACE reads and lists one entry per CDR3 protein. The sample lists 500,000 to 550,000 distinct CDR3 sequences; roughly 22% were seen once. Material: PBMCs or a T cell subset sorted from them (not recorded which). The receptor set was obtained from an adult woman who had mild COVID-19 (a few samples of this study predate the infection). Cell type and time point are not known.

The CDR3 loop is CATSRGTRVDTQYF. The CDR3 coding sequence is TGTGCCACCAGCAGAGGGACCAGAGTAGATACGCAGTATTTT. V and J are TRBV15 and TRBJ2-3; the D is unclear. From germline, CDR1 is LNHNV and CDR2 YYDKDF (reference sequence). V was cut by 1 base and J by 5 bases, with 10 bases left in between. The CDR3 runs to 14 residues.

This clonotype has a handful of counts. This chain connects TRBV4-1 to TRBJ2-1; 12 bases are a match to TRBD2. The CDR3 is 17 residues long. V lost 2 bases to trimming and J lost 3 bases; unmatched junction nucleotides: 5. Germline loops: CDR1 MGHRA, CDR2 YSYEKL. This chain's CDR3 is CASSQRGLAGSYNEQFF. The CDR3 DNA reads TGCGCCAGCAGCCAACGAGGACTAGCGGGGAGCTACAATGAGCAGTTCTTC.

The gene calls are TRBV7-2 and TRBJ1-1; D remains unclear. This CDR3 has 14 residues. The germline gives CDR1 SGHTA, CDR2 FQGNSA. Trimming shortened V by 1 base and J by 7 bases, and 13 bases separated the two germline ends. CDR3 region: CASSLDSAVGEAFF. CDR3 nucleotides: TGTGCCAGCAGCTTAGACTCAGCCGTCGGTGAAGCTTTCTTT.

This chain uses TRBV20-1 with TRBJ2-7; D may be TRBD1 or TRBD2 (5 bases each). Germline-derived CDR1 and CDR2 are DFQATT and SNEGSKA (reference sequence). V was trimmed by 3 bases and J by 4 bases, leaving 10 bases between them. The CDR3 is made up of 12 amino acids. CDR3 in amino acids: CSASRDVYEQYF. The CDR3 DNA reads as TGCAGTGCTAGCAGGGACGTATACGAGCAGTACTTC.

This clonotype was counted only a few times. The CDR3 sequence: CASSSGLASGEQYF. The CDR3, as DNA: TGTGCCAGCAGCTCAGGACTAGCGTCGGGTGAGCAGTACTTC. The chain is built from TRBV7-6 and TRBJ2-7, with TRBD2 matching over 9 bases. The CDR3 is 14 amino acids. V lost 4 bases, J lost 7 bases, and 8 bases stayed unmatched. Germline V lookup: CDR1 SGHVS, CDR2 FNYEAQ.

This sequence joins TRBV11-2 and TRBJ1-3, with D uncertain. Trimming stripped 0 bases from V and 3 bases from J, with 9 bases between. Germline V gene lookup returns CDR1 SGHAT and CDR2 FQNNGV. The CDR3 runs to 15 residues. The CDR3 here is CASSLEMLRGNTIYF. In DNA, the CDR3 is TGTGCCAGCAGCTTAGAGATGCTCCGTGGAAACACCATATATTTT.

The V gene is TRBV20-1, the J gene TRBJ2-1; 11 nucleotides align to TRBD2. After removal of 0 bases from V and 10 bases from J, the junction contained 8 bases not matched to a gene. Germline V lookup: CDR1 DFQATT, CDR2 SNEGSKA (reference sequence). The CDR3 runs to 15 residues. The CDR3 spells CSAREDEASGREQFF. The CDR3 coding sequence is TGCAGTGCTAGAGAGGACGAGGCTAGCGGGAGGGAGCAGTTCTTC.

The chain has TRBV4-3 and TRBJ2-1; perhaps TRBD2 as D (6 bases). The CDR3 length is 15 residues. The germline CDR1 and CDR2 sequences are LGHNA and YSLEER. The V end lost 3 bases, the J end lost 2 bases, and 11 bases lay between the germline ends. CDR3 loop: CASSQGGVAYNEQFF. CDR3 in DNA: TGCGCCAGCAGCCAGGGGGGAGTGGCCTACAATGAGCAGTTCTTC.

The chain recombines TRBV3-1 with TRBJ1-4; D call uncertain. Germline V gene data show CDR1 as LGHDT and CDR2 as YNNKEL (reference sequence). Trimming took 4 bases from V and 7 from J, leaving 13 bases between them. The CDR3 loop spans 14 amino acids. The CDR3 loop is CASSPYVVGEKLFF. The DNA of the CDR3 is TGTGCCAGCAGCCCCTATGTCGTAGGTGAAAAACTGTTTTTT.

The genes are TRBV7-8 and TRBJ2-3, with 8 bases that match TRBD2. From germline, CDR1 is SGHVS and CDR2 FQNEAQ. With 5 bases clipped from V and 1 base from J, the junction kept 8 bases outside the gene matches. This CDR3 region has 16 residues. The CDR3, as DNA: TGTGCCAGCAGCACTCGGACTAGCCGACGCACAGATACGCAGTATTTT. Translating gives CASSTRTSRRTDTQYF.

This chain joins TRBV27 and TRBJ1-2; a weak D match, TRBD1 (6 bases). CDR1 and CDR2 from the germline V gene are MNHEY and SMNVEV (reference sequence). The ends were cut back, 8 bases at V and 3 bases at J, with 10 bases in the middle. The CDR3 totals 12 residues. CDR3: CASRGGYYGYTF. In DNA form, the CDR3 reads TGTGCCAGCCGGGGGGGCTACTATGGCTACACCTTC.

There are a few counts of this clonotype. In DNA form, the CDR3 reads TGTGCCAGCAGTTTAAGAGGGGATGGATTCTACGAGCAGTACTTC. Translated, it gives CASSLRGDGFYEQYF. V is TRBV27 and J is TRBJ2-7; D may be TRBD1 or TRBD2 (5 bases each). Trimming cost V 2 bases and J 3 bases, with 14 bases left between them. This CDR3 comprises 15 residues. In germline, CDR1 is MNHEY, CDR2 SMNVEV (reference sequence).

The chain carries TRBV7-9 and TRBJ2-7; D not resolved. Germline CDR1 reads SEHNR; CDR2 reads FQNEAQ (reference sequence). V gave up 5 bases and J gave up 9 bases, with 20 bases separating them. This CDR3 has 14 amino acids. The CDR3 protein is CASSPSSRVDGQYF. In DNA form, the CDR3 reads TGTGCCAGCAGCCCCTCCTCTCGGGTAGATGGGCAGTACTTC.

This clonotype showed up just once. The chain recombines TRBV2 with TRBJ2-7; D uncertain. Germline CDR1 reads SNHLY; CDR2 reads FYNNEI. The CDR3 is 13 amino acids. V lost 8 bases and J lost 2, with 13 bases in between. The CDR3, as DNA: TGTGCCAGCGAAGTTAGGCAGACCTACGAGCAGTACTTC. Protein: CASEVRQTYEQYF.

This clonotype was observed a few times. This chain uses TRBV18 with TRBJ2-1, with TRBD2 matching 8 bases. The germline V gene encodes CDR1 KGHSH and CDR2 LQKENI. The CDR3 contains 15 residues. V lost 4 bases and J lost 5; bases outside the gene matches: 7. Written as DNA, the CDR3 is TGTGCCAGCTCACTAGTAGCGGGAAATAACAATGAGCAGTTCTTC. Its translation: CASSLVAGNNNEQFF. The full variable domain, rest sourced from reference TRBV18 and TRBJ2-1, is NAGVMQNPRHLVRRRGQEARLRCSPMKGHSHVYWYRQLPEEGLKFMVYLQKENIIDESGMPKERFSAEFPKEGPSILRIQQVVRGDSAAYFCASSLVAGNNNEQFFGPGTRLTVL.

The chain links TRBV7-6 to TRBJ1-2; possible D gene TRBD1, 5 bases. The CDR3 covers 17 residues. CDR1 SGHVS and CDR2 FNYEAQ come from the germline V gene. Trimming stripped 2 bases from V and 2 bases from J, with 18 bases between. The CDR3 sequence: CASSLMEGNSLNYGYTF. The CDR3, as DNA: TGTGCCAGCAGCTTAATGGAGGGGAACTCCTTAAACTATGGCTACACCTTC.

The chain recombines TRBV18 with TRBJ2-1; 9 bases are shared with TRBD2. The CDR3 totals 15 residues. The ends lost 0 bases at V and 7 bases at J; junction bases unmatched: 4. In germline, CDR1 is KGHSH, CDR2 LQKENI. This chain's CDR3 is CASSPPSGGVNEQFF. The CDR3 DNA reads as TGTGCCAGCTCACCACCTAGCGGGGGTGTAAATGAGCAGTTCTTC.

This clonotype was seen ten or more times. CDR3 nucleotide sequence: TGTGCCAGCAGCCAACTCTACGAGCAGTACTTC. Amino acid sequence: CASSQLYEQYF. The genes are TRBV28 and TRBJ2-7; D not certain. This CDR3 comprises 11 residues. Germline loops: CDR1 MDHEN, CDR2 SYDVKM. V was clipped by 6 bases and J by 3 bases, with 6 bases between them.

This clonotype was counted between two and nine times. The V and J genes are TRBV7-6 and TRBJ2-7; D is tentatively TRBD1 or TRBD2 (6 bases each). The ends were cut back, 6 bases at V and 3 bases at J, with 21 bases in the middle. The CDR3 has 16 amino acids. Germline V gene data show CDR1 as SGHVS and CDR2 as FNYEAQ. The CDR3 here is CASSSTAGEAYYEQYF. Written as DNA, the CDR3 is TGTGCCAGCAGTTCAACAGCAGGGGAGGCTTACTACGAGCAGTACTTC. The variable domain in full, with the rest retrieved from reference TRBV7-6 and TRBJ2-7, is GAGVSQSPRYKVTKRGQDVALRCDPISGHVSLYWYRQALGQGPEFLTYFNYEAQQDKSGLPNDRFSAERPEGSISTLTIQRTEQRDSAMYRCASSSTAGEAYYEQYFGPGTRLTVT.

The chain couples TRBV3-1 to TRBJ2-5; 7 bases line up with TRBD2. This CDR3 spans 14 amino acids. Per germline, CDR1 LGHDT and CDR2 YNNKEL (reference sequence). Trimming removed 0 bases from V and 9 bases from J; junction bases left unmatched: 7. The DNA for the CDR3 is TGTGCCAGCAGCCAAGAGAGGGCTAGCGGTTCCCAGTACTTC. Amino acids: CASSQERASGSQYF.

There are many counts of this clonotype. This chain uses TRBV29-1 with TRBJ2-5, with D unresolved. The CDR3 is 15 amino acids. CDR1 is SQVTM, CDR2 ANQGSEA, per germline. Trimming cost V 2 bases and J 1 base, with 14 bases left between them. CDR3 bases: TGCAGCGTTGAAAGTGTGGCAGTTTTCCAAGAGACCCAGTACTTC. Amino acids: CSVESVAVFQETQYF.

This clonotype was found a few times. The chain carries TRBV7-2 and TRBJ2-1; D is unresolved. Germline V CDR1 and CDR2: SGHTA, FQGNSA. The CDR3 length is 12 residues. Trimming pared 3 bases from V and 6 bases from J, leaving 6 bases between. CDR3 residues: CASSFSSNEQFF. Here the CDR3 DNA reads TGTGCCAGCAGCTTTAGTTCCAATGAGCAGTTCTTC.

This chain uses TRBV5-1 with TRBJ1-2, with D unresolved. The CDR3 extends over 14 amino acids. Germline CDR1 and CDR2: SGHRS and YFSETQ. Trimming took 4 bases from V and 7 from J, leaving 17 bases between them. The CDR3 coding sequence is TGCGCCAGCAGCGACACCGGGGAGTATGGTGGCTACACCTTC. Amino acid sequence: CASSDTGEYGGYTF.

V is TRBV12-3 or TRBV12-4 and J is TRBJ1-5; D is unclear. V lost 3 bases to trimming and J lost 13 bases, with 10 bases between them. CDR3 length: 11 residues. The CDR3 reads CASSLGIVQHF. The CDR3 DNA follows: TGTGCCAGCAGTTTGGGAATAGTTCAGCATTTT.

Only a few counts were recorded for this clonotype. The rearrangement joins TRBV29-1 to TRBJ2-7, with TRBD2 identical over 7 bases. Germline V gene data show CDR1 as SQVTM and CDR2 as ANQGSEA. Trimming cost V 7 bases and J 6 bases; bases outside gene matches: 12. CDR3 length: 13 residues. This CDR3 is CSARSRLAGEQYF. In nucleotides, the CDR3 is TGCAGCGCCCGAAGCCGACTAGCAGGCGAGCAGTACTTC.

The CDR3 spells CARGTITDTQYF. CDR3 nucleotide sequence: TGTGCCAGGGGGACTATCACAGATACGCAGTATTTT. The gene calls are TRBV24-1 and TRBJ2-3, with 7 bases identical to TRBD2. Germline values: CDR1 KGHDR, CDR2 SFDVKD. J gave up 2 bases and V 11 bases, and 3 bases lay outside the gene matches. This CDR3 is built from 12 residues.

This clonotype was seen a few times. The chain employs TRBV7-6 and TRBJ2-3; 11 positions agree with TRBD1. CDR3 length equals 16 residues. V lost 5 bases, J lost 2 bases, and 6 bases stayed unmatched. Germline V gene lookup returns CDR1 SGHVS and CDR2 FNYEAQ. The CDR3 here is CASSMDRGRATDTQYF. The CDR3 DNA reads as TGTGCCAGCAGCATGGACAGGGGGCGCGCCACAGATACGCAGTATTTT.

The chain recombines TRBV9 with TRBJ2-3, with 9 nucleotides matching TRBD2. V trimming: 4 bases; J trimming: 2 bases; junction bases outside the gene matches: 8. This CDR3 comprises 16 residues. The germline CDR1 and CDR2 sequences are SGDLS and YYNGEE. The CDR3 DNA sequence: TGTGCCAGCAGCCCCCGACTAGCGGTTAACACAGATACGCAGTATTTT. It yields the protein CASSPRLAVNTDTQYF.

This clonotype was seen a handful of times. The chain uses TRBV9 and TRBJ2-7, with TRBD2 as a possible D gene (5 bases). Germline assignment: CDR1 SGDLS and CDR2 YYNGEE. The CDR3 loop spans 14 amino acids. V lost 6 bases, J lost 0 bases, and 13 bases lay in between. The CDR3 bases are TGTGCCAGCAACCCTCGAGCGGACTCCTACGAGCAGTACTTC. Protein: CASNPRADSYEQYF.

This chain uses TRBV7-3 with TRBJ2-1; tentatively, D is TRBD2 (5 bases). CDR3 size: 15 residues. The V and J ends lost 1 base and 4 bases respectively, with 11 bases between them. Germline V gene sequence: CDR1 SGHTA, CDR2 FQGTGA. The DNA of the CDR3 is TGTGCCAGCAGCTTAATGCCTAGCCGGTACAATGAGCAGTTCTTC. This codes for CASSLMPSRYNEQFF. The complete variable domain, with remaining parts taken from reference TRBV7-3 and TRBJ2-1, reads GAGVSQTPSNKVTEKGKYVELRCDPISGHTALYWYRQSLGQGPEFLIYFQGTGAADDSGLPNDRFFAVRPEGSVSTLKIQRTERGDSAVYLCASSLMPSRYNEQFFGPGTRLTVL.